Given below is one T cell receptor (beta chain) in context. Its cognate antigen is unknown. CDR1 is SGHRS and CDR2 is YFSETQ in the germline V gene. Trimming removed 0 bases at V and 5 bases at J, with 12 bases between. The CDR3 length is 15 residues. This specimen comes from a study of cytomegalovirus exposure and HLA in healthy donors. It was with 60 Vbeta and 13 Jbeta primers that the PCR ran. Assay used: immunoSEQ multiplex PCR; TCRdb lists only in-frame clones, some missing. The sample has around 220,000 clones, roughly four fifths seen once. Points from the study as a whole: Investigators reported some 150 TCR beta chains as tied to cytomegalovirus. One cluster of highly shared sequence variants probably arose as a sequencing artifact.

The chain links TRBV5-1 to TRBJ2-1; the D is unclear. The sequencing input was PBMCs. This TCR derives from a girl aged 2 to 9 in good health and CMV-seronegative. CDR3: CASSLEARPDNEQFF. Here the CDR3 DNA reads TGCGCCAGCAGCTTGGAGGCGCGGCCTGACAATGAGCAGTTCTTC. The whole variable domain, remainder taken from reference TRBV5-1 and TRBJ2-1, is KAGVTQTPRYLIKTRGQQVTLSCSPISGHRSVSWYQQTPGQGLQFLFEYFSETQRNKGNFPGRFSGRQFSNSRSEMNVSTLELGDSALYLCASSLEARPDNEQFFGPGTRLTVL.